Presented here are 23 T cell receptor beta chains from one specimen sequenced in a study of metastatic and nonmetastatic thyroid tumors. Each patient went into thyroid surgery without having received any treatment. Using MiXCR, TCRdb reanalyzed the PCR reads. Of 42,000 or so clones detected, 18% appear once; the ten largest clones hold 12% to 15%. What was sequenced was tumor tissue. All receptors come from a female donor with papillary thyroid cancer or a benign thyroid nodule (not recorded which). Some clones in this sample may be carry-over from other donors' samples.

In this sample, this clone turned up many times. The chain employs TRBV29-1 and TRBJ2-1; 7 bases line up with TRBD2. Germline loops: CDR1 SQVTM, CDR2 ANQGSEA. J was trimmed by 6 bases and V by 6 bases; bases with no gene match: 17. The CDR3 spans 16 residues. DNA for the CDR3: TGCAGCGTAGGTGGGGGTGAAGTGGCTAGCGGCAATGAGCAGTTCTTC. Translating gives CSVGGGEVASGNEQFF.

In its sample, this clone was seen a few times. V gene TRBV30 combines with J gene TRBJ2-7; TRBD1 might be the D (5 bases). CDR3 length: 13 amino acids. Per germline, CDR1 GTSNPN and CDR2 SVGIG (reference sequence). Between the trimmed V and J ends, which lost 6 bases and 3 bases, there was a span of 15 bases. This CDR3 is CACKGFRSYEQYF. The CDR3 DNA reads as TGTGCCTGTAAGGGGTTCAGGAGCTACGAGCAGTACTTC. The variable domain in full, with the rest retrieved from reference TRBV30 and TRBJ2-7, is SQTIHQWPATLVQPVGSPLSLECTVEGTSNPNLYWYRQAAGRGLQLLFYSVGIGQISSEVPQNLSASRPQDRQFILSSKKLLLSDSGFYLCACKGFRSYEQYFGPGTRLTVT.

A note on this clone: This may be a read error: a much more frequent sequence differs by one nucleotide. The rearrangement links TRBV12-3 or TRBV12-4 to TRBJ1-4, with 7 bases identical to TRBD1. The CDR3 covers 18 residues. After removal of 6 bases from V and 14 bases from J, the junction contained 27 bases not matched to a gene. This CDR3 is CASSNTGTDTIKTLGLFF. The CDR3, as DNA: TGTGCCAGCAGCAACACTGGGACAGACACCATAAAAACTCTAGGGCTGTTTTTT.

On this clone: At one end, the junction sequence differs from germline, possibly due to a read error. The rearrangement links TRBV6-1 to TRBJ2-7, with D possibly matching TRBD2 (5 bases). CDR3 size: 15 residues. Germline loops: CDR1 MNHNS, CDR2 SASEGT. This CDR3 reads CASSLTREVLYEQYF. DNA of the CDR3: TGTGCAAGCAGTCTTACACGGGAAGTACTCTACGAGCAGTACTTC.

About this clone: This may stem from a read error, because a much larger clone lies one nucleotide away. The CDR3 sequence: CASSECQGHGANVLTF. The CDR3 bases are TGTGCCAGCAGTGAATGCCAGGGCCACGGGGCCAACGTCCTGACTTTC. The genes are TRBV6-1 and TRBJ2-6, with a possible D match to TRBD1 (5 bases). Trimming removed 2 bases from V and 4 bases from J, with 12 bases in between. The CDR3 runs to 16 residues. Germline-derived CDR1 and CDR2 are MNHNS and SASEGT.

This clone was seen repeatedly, ten times or more. The V and J genes are TRBV2 and TRBJ2-5; D is unresolved. The CDR3 is 14 residues long. V was shortened by 3 bases and J by 1 base, with 9 bases between the two germline ends. The germline V gene has CDR1 SNHLY and CDR2 FYNNEI. The chain's CDR3 is CASSDWGSQETQYF. In DNA form, the CDR3 reads TGTGCCAGCAGTGATTGGGGAAGCCAAGAGACCCAGTACTTC.

The gene calls are TRBV7-8 and TRBJ2-7; TRBD1 aligns across 8 bases. CDR1 and CDR2 (germline): SGHVS, FQNEAQ. CDR3 length equals 15 residues. V gave up 2 bases and J gave up 3 bases; unmatched junction bases: 6. The CDR3 protein is CASSLSGGLNYEQYF. DNA of the CDR3: TGTGCCAGCAGCTTATCAGGGGGCCTTAACTACGAGCAGTACTTC.

The J gene is TRBJ2-1, the V gene TRBV19, with a tentative D call TRBD1 (5 bases). V was trimmed by 10 bases and J by 12 bases, leaving 22 bases between them. The CDR3 consists of 13 residues. The germline gives CDR1 LNHDA, CDR2 SQIVND (reference sequence). This CDR3 reads CAIITLDQGGQFF. CDR3 bases: TGTGCCATTATTACCCTAGATCAGGGTGGGCAGTTCTTC.

This sequence joins TRBV18 and TRBJ1-2, with a weak D call TRBD1 (5 bases). The germline V and J ends were trimmed by 2 bases and 1 base, with 8 bases remaining between them. This CDR3 contains 14 residues. The germline V gene has CDR1 KGHSH and CDR2 LQKENI. CDR3 region: CASSPGDVNYGYTF. CDR3 bases: TGTGCCAGCTCACCAGGGGACGTTAACTATGGCTACACCTTC.

V gene TRBV11-1 combines with J gene TRBJ2-5; the match to TRBD1 covers 10 bases. The DNA end favors TRBJ2-1, so the J call may be wrong. Germline V gene lookup returns CDR1 SGHAT and CDR2 FQDESV (reference sequence). This CDR3 has 16 residues. The CDR3 coding sequence is TGTGCCAGCAGCTTACCTCGGACAGGGGGGTACAATGAGCAGTTCTTC. Its translation is CASSLPRTGGYNEQFF.

The chain links TRBV7-9 to TRBJ2-7; 9 bases align to TRBD1. With 0 bases clipped from V and 2 bases from J, the junction kept 2 bases outside the gene matches. Germline V gene sequence: CDR1 SEHNR, CDR2 FQNEAQ (reference sequence). The CDR3 has 15 residues. The DNA for the CDR3 is TGTGCCAGCAGCTTAGCGGGGACAGGGACCTACGAGCAGTACTTC. Translation gives CASSLAGTGTYEQYF.

The rearrangement uses TRBV28 and TRBJ2-7; possibly TRBD1 for D (5 bases). V shed 10 bases and J shed 7 bases, with 20 bases lying between them. There are 13 residues in the CDR3. Germline V CDR1 and CDR2: MDHEN, SYDVKM. CDR3 DNA: TGTGCCACGAATGGACATGGGGCTCGGGAGCAGTACTTC. As protein: CATNGHGAREQYF.

The rearrangement links TRBV6-1 to TRBJ2-1, with D perhaps TRBD2 (6 bases). This CDR3 comprises 14 residues. Germline CDR1 and CDR2: MNHNS and SASEGT. The ends were cut back, 4 bases at V and 0 bases at J, with 7 bases in the middle. This chain's CDR3 is CASSVADSYNEQFF. CDR3 DNA: TGTGCCAGCAGTGTAGCGGACTCCTACAATGAGCAGTTCTTC.

This rearrangement joins TRBV2 to TRBJ1-1; D is uncertain. CDR3 length equals 13 residues. Germline V lookup: CDR1 SNHLY, CDR2 FYNNEI. V was pared by 5 bases and J by 1 base, with 8 bases between. CDR3 DNA: TGTGCCAGCAGTTTGGTCAGGAACACTGAAGCTTTCTTT. It is translated as CASSLVRNTEAFF.

This clone was recorded at least ten times. V gene TRBV7-3 combines with J gene TRBJ1-1; 9 positions match TRBD1. Unmatched junction bases numbered 2, after V lost 4 bases and J lost 5 bases. The CDR3 totals 13 residues. Germline CDR1 and CDR2: SGHTA and FQGTGA. The CDR3 DNA follows: TGTGCCAGCAGCTGGGACAGGGATACTGAAGCTTTCTTT. This sequence encodes CASSWDRDTEAFF. The full variable domain, in which reference TRBV7-3 and TRBJ1-1 provide the parts outside the CDR3, is GAGVSQTPSNKVTEKGKYVELRCDPISGHTALYWYRQSLGQGPEFLIYFQGTGAADDSGLPNDRFFAVRPEGSVSTLKIQRTERGDSAVYLCASSWDRDTEAFFGQGTRLTVV.

Regarding this clone: Germline and junction disagree at one end, which may indicate a read error. This rearrangement joins TRBV5-4 to TRBJ2-7; 10 nucleotides line up with TRBD2. The CDR3 covers 13 residues. From germline, CDR1 is SGHNT and CDR2 YYREEE (reference sequence). Written as DNA, the CDR3 is TGTGCCAGCAGCACTAGCGGGGCATATCCTATGGACTTC. This encodes CASSTSGAYPMDF.

At least ten counts were recorded for this clone. The CDR3 sequence is CASSLAKGTPQGGYTF. The CDR3, as DNA: TGTGCCAGCAGCTTAGCTAAAGGGACACCACAGGGTGGCTACACCTTC. This chain joins TRBV11-1 and TRBJ1-2; D might be TRBD1 (6 bases). From germline, CDR1 is SGHAT and CDR2 FQDESV (reference sequence). V was pared by 0 bases and J by 7 bases, with 18 bases between. This CDR3 contains 16 residues.

The J gene is TRBJ2-7, the V gene TRBV6-1, with TRBD1 as a possible D gene (6 bases). The CDR3 has 15 amino acids. Deletions cut 6 bases from V and 7 bases from J, with 22 bases between. Germline-derived CDR1 and CDR2 are MNHNS and SASEGT. The CDR3 DNA reads TGTGCCAGCAGAAATAGGGGGAGCGCAAGGGGGGAGCAGTACTTC. It yields the protein CASRNRGSARGEQYF.

This clone was counted many times. The chain employs TRBV7-3 and TRBJ2-1; a weak D match, TRBD2 (6 bases). Trimming removed 5 bases at V and 0 bases at J, with 14 bases between. The CDR3 has 16 amino acids. Germline V CDR1 and CDR2: SGHTA, FQGTGA. The CDR3 is CASSPQSGVSYNEQFF. In nucleotides, the CDR3 is TGTGCCAGCAGCCCCCAATCGGGAGTCTCCTACAATGAGCAGTTCTTC.

In this sample, this clone turned up a few times. The chain links TRBV6-1 to TRBJ1-1; the match to TRBD1 covers 10 bases. Looked up from germline, CDR1 is MNHNS and CDR2 is SASEGT. Trimming cost V 6 bases and J 7 bases; bases outside gene matches: 17. This CDR3 spans 17 amino acids. The CDR3 nucleotides are TGTGCCAGCAGCCACCCACCCGGGACAGGGGACCATTTTGAAGCTTTCTTT. It specifies CASSHPPGTGDHFEAFF.

This clone was observed a few times. This chain links TRBV5-4 with TRBJ1-1, with unresolved D. Germline values: CDR1 SGHNT, CDR2 YYREEE (reference sequence). Trimming left V 0 bases short and J 6 bases short, with 18 bases between. The CDR3 totals 16 residues. DNA for the CDR3: TGTGCCAGCAGCTTGGCCTTGGTTTACTGTCGTTCTGAAGCTTTCTTT. Translation: CASSLALVYCRSEAFF.

The table lists this clone with a few counts. The chain combines TRBV6-2 or TRBV6-3 with TRBJ1-6; 10 bases match TRBD1. V lost 7 bases and J lost 10; bases outside the gene matches: 10. Looked up from germline, CDR1 is MNHEY and CDR2 is SVGEGT. The CDR3 consists of 15 residues. CDR3 sequence reads: CASIRMGQGHSPLHF. For the CDR3, the DNA is TGTGCCAGCATCCGAATGGGACAGGGGCACTCACCCCTCCACTTT.

In its sample, this clone was seen a few times. This may stem from a read error, because a much larger clone lies one nucleotide away. The rearrangement links TRBV18 to TRBJ1-1, with D unresolved. Germline V gene sequence: CDR1 KGHSH, CDR2 LQKENI. V was cut by 0 bases and J by 1 base, with 3 bases left in between. The CDR3 runs to 13 residues. The CDR3 DNA sequence: TGTGCCAGCTCACCACCAGGGAACACTGAAGCTTTCTTT. Protein: CASSPPGNTEAFF.